Following are 2 T cell receptor beta chains from one sample sequenced in a study of T-cell reconstitution after alpha-beta-depleted transplantation in children. Unique molecular identifiers tagged the TCRbeta library. MiXCR, run by TCRdb on the PCR reads, gives a single entry per CDR3 protein. The repertoire holds about 610,000 distinct CDR3 sequences, with more than 20% as singletons. The sample was PBMCs, taken before TCRalphabeta/CD19-depleted stem cell transplant. Receptor source: a boy less than two years old with Wiskott-Aldrich syndrome, due to receive a stem cell transplant.

A few counts support this clonotype. The CDR3 sequence is CAWSMTGGRGYTF. The CDR3 bases are TGTGCCTGGAGTATGACAGGGGGCCGTGGCTACACCTTC. This chain joins TRBV30 and TRBJ1-2, with TRBD1 matching 10 bases. Germline trimming cut 2 bases from V and 7 bases from J; bases unmatched to any gene: 4. Germline assignment: CDR1 GTSNPN and CDR2 SVGIG (reference sequence). This CDR3 comprises 13 residues. Combining the CDR3 with reference TRBV30 and TRBJ1-2 gives the whole variable domain SQTIHQWPATLVQPVGSPLSLECTVEGTSNPNLYWYRQAAGRGLQLLFYSVGIGQISSEVPQNLSASRPQDRQFILSSKKLLLSDSGFYLCAWSMTGGRGYTFGSGTRLTVV.

The J gene is TRBJ2-7, the V gene TRBV7-9; no clear D. This CDR3 has 13 amino acids. Germline lookup yields CDR1 SEHNR and CDR2 FQNEAQ (reference sequence). Trimming shortened V by 10 bases and J by 2 bases, and 15 bases separated the two germline ends. DNA for the CDR3: TGTGCCACAACCGCCCTGGAGACCTACGAGCAGTACTTC. It codes for CATTALETYEQYF.